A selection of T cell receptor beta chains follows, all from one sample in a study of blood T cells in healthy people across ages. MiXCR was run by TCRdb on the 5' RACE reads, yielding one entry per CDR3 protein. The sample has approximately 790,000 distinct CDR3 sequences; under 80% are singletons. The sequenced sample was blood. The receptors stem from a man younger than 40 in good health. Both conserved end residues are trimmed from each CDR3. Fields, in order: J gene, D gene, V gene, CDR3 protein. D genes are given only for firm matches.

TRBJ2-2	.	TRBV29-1	SVETIKDTGELF
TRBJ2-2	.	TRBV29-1	SVQGPGANTGELF
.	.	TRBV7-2	ASSLDPMRVETQY
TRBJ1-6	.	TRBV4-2	ASSPRTDNYNSPLH
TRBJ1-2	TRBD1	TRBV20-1	SAKATGGFYGYT
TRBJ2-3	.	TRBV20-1	SGSGSTDTQY
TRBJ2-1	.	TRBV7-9	ASSLGLPPGGLQF
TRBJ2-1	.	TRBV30	AWNGEGGKNEQF
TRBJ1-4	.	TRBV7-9	ASSHARGGDNEKLF
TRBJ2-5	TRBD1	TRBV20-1	SAPGGTGDQETQY
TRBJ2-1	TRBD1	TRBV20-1	SGEQGSIYNEQF
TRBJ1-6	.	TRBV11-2	ASSLGPVNPSSYNSPLH
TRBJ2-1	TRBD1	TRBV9	ASSTTGGAYNEQF
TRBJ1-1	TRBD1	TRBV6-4	ASSDSGDRGLTEAF
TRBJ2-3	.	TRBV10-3	AIGGGLSTDTQY
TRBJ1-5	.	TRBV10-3	AIREGLGPQPQH
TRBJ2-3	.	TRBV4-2	ASSQEGRGRSDTQY
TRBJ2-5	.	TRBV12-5	ASGLQGQETQY
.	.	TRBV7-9	ASSPPGGGQKNIQY
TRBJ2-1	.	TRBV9	ASSVGVRGGSDNEQF
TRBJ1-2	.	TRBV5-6	ASSSPGLTGGYT
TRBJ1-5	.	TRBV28	ASSPSASNQPQH
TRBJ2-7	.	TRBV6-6	ASSTGLGSSRQY
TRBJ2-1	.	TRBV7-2	ASSLAHRITYNEQF
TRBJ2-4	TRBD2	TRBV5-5	ASSLAGLAQIQY
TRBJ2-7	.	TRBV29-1	SALTGPFYEQY
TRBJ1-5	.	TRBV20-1	SARVIGLNSNQPQH
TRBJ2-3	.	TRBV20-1	SAAGITDTQY
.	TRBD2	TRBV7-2	ASSSLAGGHQETQY
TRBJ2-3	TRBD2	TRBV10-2	ASTGAGSRTDTQY
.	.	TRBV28	ATRRPTAVAEQY
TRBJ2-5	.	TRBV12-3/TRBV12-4	ASNQGGGNSETQY
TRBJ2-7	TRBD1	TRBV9	ASSEGQPNEQY
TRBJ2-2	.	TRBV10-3	AITGNTGELF
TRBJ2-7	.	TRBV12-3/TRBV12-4	ASSFPGIRAYEQY
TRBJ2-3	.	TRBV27	ASSSRSGTSTDTQY
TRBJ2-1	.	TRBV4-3	ASRQGTPSYNEQF
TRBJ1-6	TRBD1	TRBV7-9	ASSLDRASYNSPLH